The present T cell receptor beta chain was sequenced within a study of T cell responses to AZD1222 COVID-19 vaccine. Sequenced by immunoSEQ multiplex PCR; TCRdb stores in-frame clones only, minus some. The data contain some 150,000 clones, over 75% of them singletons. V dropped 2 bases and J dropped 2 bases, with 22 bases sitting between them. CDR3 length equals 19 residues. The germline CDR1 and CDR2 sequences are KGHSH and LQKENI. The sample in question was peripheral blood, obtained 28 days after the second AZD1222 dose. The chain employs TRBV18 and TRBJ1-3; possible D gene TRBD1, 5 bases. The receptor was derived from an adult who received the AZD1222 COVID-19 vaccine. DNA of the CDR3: TGTGCCAGCTCACCAAGGGATTCGTATAGGGGCTCGGCTGGAAACACCATATATTTT. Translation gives CASSPRDSYRGSAGNTIYF.